One T cell receptor (beta chain) is described in this entry. Its antigen is still unknown. One base away there is no much larger clone; base qualities are not given. The sample comes from a study of cytomegalovirus exposure and HLA in healthy donors (dated by TCRdb to between 2016 and 2019). A note on the overall study: According to an earlier analysis of 550 to 700 of the donors, 150 million to 200 million T cells yielded over 90 million unique TCR beta sequences and about 300 Gb of sequence data. About 280 gigabases of sequencing data and about 92 million unique TCR sequences made up an early release that covered over 550 HLA-typed donors. Of the approximately 400 genotyped donors, 70% to 90% were placed in the genetic ancestry cluster associated with self-reported Caucasian donors. The study aimed to test whether cataloging public T cell receptors could reveal signatures of past pathogen exposure. The study profiled the T cell repertoires of approximately 700 subjects by immunosequencing and related them to cytomegalovirus serostatus. In addition to the first cohort of approximately 670 subjects, a separate validation cohort of some 120 different subjects was used. High-throughput TCR immunosequencing, statistical association of individual TCRs with disease status, and machine learning were combined to predict cytomegalovirus infection status. A later analysis re-examined previously published TCR beta repertoires from 610 or so donors and added high-resolution HLA genotyping to investigate patterns of TCR occurrence. In the later analysis, no new phenotypic data were used to find candidate immune exposures; instead, reliance was placed on TCR beta sequences and their occurrence across donors. An earlier analysis of fewer than 700 of the donors applied high-throughput TCR beta sequencing to assess whether each TCR beta V gene segment acted as functional or pseudogenic. Donor age, sex, ethnicity and CMV serostatus were compiled alongside the repertoire data. A later genetic analysis took genome-wide SNP genotypes for about 55% of the 666 donors and used that subset as a discovery cohort. All discovery cohort repertoires had been generated on a single sequencing platform. HLA typing covered class I and class II loci at four-digit resolution. The number of donors typed differed by locus, with roughly 629-640 for A, B, C, DRB1 and DQB1, 522 for DQA1, 600 to 610 for DPA1, and some 470 for DPB1. Because of strong linkage in the cohort, five DR-DQ haplotypes were treated as single units for association and clustering. Across about 380 genotyped donors of the cohort, an average of roughly 250,000 unique TCR beta nucleotide sequences per donor were sequenced, and roughly 18% of those sequences were non-productive.

The receptor library was made with the immunoSEQ multiplex PCR assay. For the multiplex PCR, a mixture combining 60 forward primers for TCR Vbeta segments and 13 reverse primers for TCR Jbeta segments was used. The CDR3 region of rearranged TCR beta genes was amplified from genomic DNA with a multiplex PCR assay. On the Illumina HiSeq System, the amplified TCR beta libraries were sequenced as 87-base-pair reads. Turning to the authors' computational methods: Across the 500 to 700 repertoires, a later analysis counted roughly 77 million unique TCR beta chains, around 11 million of which were shared by at least two donors. Raw reads were error-corrected and collapsed into unique sequences with a nearest-neighbor algorithm that merged closely related sequences to remove PCR and sequencing errors. To assign V, D and J gene segments, CDR3 sequences were aligned to IMGT reference sequences. For a sequence to be retained, a match of at least six nucleotides was required to both a V gene segment and a J gene segment. A rearrangement counted as productive if the CDR3 had no stop codons and remained in frame with V and J, and every other rearrangement counted as non-productive. Following IMGT convention, CDR3 was defined as the stretch from the second conserved V-encoded cysteine up to the conserved J-encoded phenylalanine. Sequences without an unambiguous match to a single V gene segment were excluded from the earlier analysis of a few hundred of the donors. An earlier analysis of over 450 of the donors classified V segments as functional when productive rearrangements were above 56.7% and as segregating when the standard deviation between donors was above 5%. A statistical classification framework was built to diagnose cytomegalovirus status from the catalog of TCR beta chain sequences. V and J gene assignment, in a later analysis, came from comparing TCR nucleotide sequences with IMGT/GENE-DB human TR gene sequences. The TCRdist pipeline was used in a later analysis to assign CDR3 sequences and most-parsimonious VDJ recombination scenarios. In a later analysis, each TCR beta chain was defined by its CDR3 amino acid sequence together with its V-gene family, and reads without a unique V-gene family were excluded. As a way to deal with suspected cross-contamination and a sequencing artifact, a later analysis dropped 450 to 600 nucleotide sequences that were highly shared and had low generation probability. In a later analysis, a clonal expansion index was calculated for each public chain from normalized within-repertoire ranks of inferred template counts. Generation probabilities in a later analysis came from a VDJ recombination model fitted to out-of-frame rearrangements, and those results were checked against IGoR. In a later analysis, TCR-TCR, TCR-HLA and TCR-CMV co-occurrence was scored with hypergeometric tests, and a repertoire-size bias correction was applied to TCR pairs. False discovery rates were estimated in a later analysis by permuting HLA or CMV assignments 20 times. A later analysis grouped co-occurring TCRs with DBSCAN, adding TCRdist sequence similarity when clustering within HLA-allele-positive subsets. Repertoires with fewer than 30,000 or more than 120,000 public chains were left out of co-occurrence clustering, as were a handful of repertoires with anomalous nucleotide sharing. Drawn from immuneACCESS, this table holds only the in-frame rearrangements with V and J called that TCRdb kept. Clones are partly lost; checked studies trace under half to an unresolved V gene and leave the rest unexplained. Clonal size and the V and J genes are those of that table, whereas D and trimming came from the DNA. The sample contains fewer than 200,000 clones, roughly 90% of them found a single time. The ten largest clones add up to 0.2% to 0.3% of the sample.

The cohort consisted of some 670 healthy bone marrow donors. At the time of sampling, every cohort member was nominally healthy, though immune exposures that went unrecorded were likely present. The donor tested CMV seronegative and was one of the 352 seronegative cohort members. Each donor provided a peripheral blood sample, and peripheral blood mononuclear cells were used for TCR beta sequencing. The Qiagen DNeasy Blood Extraction Kit was used to extract genomic DNA from the blood cell samples. The paper as a whole reports these results and caveats: In an earlier analysis of 450 to 750 of the donors, most TCR beta V segments appeared in productive rearrangements about 90% or about 30% of the time, broadly matching IMGT annotations. At a false discovery rate of 0.05, a later analysis linked 16,000 or so TCR beta sequences to specific HLA alleles. Three of the identified cytomegalovirus-associated TCR beta chains were confirmed in vitro to be specific for cytomegalovirus antigens. A later genetic analysis reported fewer N-insertions in productive TCRs among donors in an Asian-associated ancestry cluster than the approximately 670-donor mean. Linkage disequilibrium might explain the correlated functional status among segregating V segments, but an unknown experimental factor could not be excluded. The earlier analysis of fewer than 750 of the donors excluded over 15 rarely observed V segments, including chromosome 9 orphons, because counts were too low. A further reported finding was that TCR beta sequences accurately predicted the HLA-A and HLA-B alleles for most subjects in the first cohort. Strong co-occurrence of HLA alleles, especially DR and DQ, made assigning TCR associations to individual alleles difficult. The presence/absence analyses assumed that sequencing depth was roughly uniform across donors, and that assumption may not be true. The only immune exposure information available for the cohort was CMV serostatus. HLA typing was unavailable for some donors at each locus, so association tests used only the typed subset. The classifier was reported to diagnose cytomegalovirus status with high specificity and sensitivity in both the original and validation cohorts. In a later analysis, the rate of TCR association differed among HLA loci, with DRB1 alleles having the most associated TCRs and HLA-C alleles having the fewest. In a later analysis, most CMV-associated TCR beta chains were found to appear HLA-restricted, with HLA associations seemingly driven largely by CMV exposure. A group of highly shared sequence variants was considered likely to be a technical artifact of the sequencing pipeline. According to the authors, the approach could potentially be generalized to other disease states and immunological phenotypes. In a later analysis, HLA-associated TCR beta chains showed more clonal expansion and lower generation probabilities than non-associated chains that were equally common. A later analysis reported that several top co-occurrence clusters appeared linked to parvovirus B19, influenza, CMV and Epstein-Barr virus. In a later genetic analysis, a missense DCLRE1C variant was associated with V-gene and J-gene trimming of TCR beta chains, and the association was replicated in an independent cohort. This cohort had only TCR beta chains sequenced, and the lack of alpha or paired-chain data limited which features could be detected. The study listed 150 to 200 TCR beta chains as associated with cytomegalovirus. Some IMGT-functional V segments, including TRBV6-2 and TRBV6-3, could not be told apart with the 87-base-pair reads, so those segments were excluded. Most TCR sequences were observed very rarely across donors, whereas some public TCRs were present in many individuals.

After removal of 3 bases from V and 7 bases from J, the junction retains 4 bases not matched to a gene. The germline V gene supplies CDR1 SGHRS and CDR2 YFSETQ. There are 13 amino acids in the CDR3, from cysteine to phenylalanine inclusive. This entry keeps only the CDR3 DNA: 39 bases, framed from base 1. This TCR derives from a girl less than two years old in good health and CMV-seronegative. The sequencing sample was made of PBMCs. The V gene is TRBV5-1 and the J gene is TRBJ1-1; 9 of the junction bases match TRBD1. The nucleotides are TGCGCCAGCAGCTCTCCGGGACAGGGTGAAGCTTTCTTT. Its amino acids are CASSSPGQGEAFF.